This TCR beta chain was observed in a study of blood T cell repertoires in COVID-19. Study information: There were acute and convalescent COVID-19 samples, and they came from the United States, Italy and Spain. PBMCs, B-cell-depleted T cells, or T cells provided the cDNA or gDNA that made up the material.

This clone occurred many times. The trim removed 4 bases at V and 9 bases at J, leaving 14 bases unmatched. Germline CDR1 reads LGHNA; CDR2 reads YNFKEQ. This CDR3 is 16 amino acids long. Original handling: Cell counts per sample came from amplifying reference gene primers. TCRdb keeps only in-frame clones here, not all; method: immunoSEQ multiplex PCR. The V and J calls and the clone size are those of that table, but D and trimming were determined from the DNA. Of 200,000 to 250,000 clones in the sample, over 70% were seen once. This TCR was sampled from a man in his forties or fifties with active or convalescent COVID-19. The J gene is TRBJ1-2, the V gene TRBV4-2; 10 nucleotides line up with TRBD1. Sequencing was done on a sample of peripheral blood. CDR3 sequence: CASSPPSPGQGNRYTF. For the CDR3, the DNA is TGTGCCAGCAGCCCACCCTCCCCGGGACAGGGGAATCGCTACACCTTC.